This TCR beta chain was retrieved from a study of cytomegalovirus exposure and HLA in healthy donors. Study-wide findings and caveats: Most TCR sequences were seen very rarely across donors, but some public TCRs occurred in many. In a later analysis, an Asian-associated ancestry cluster reportedly showed fewer N-insertions than the 666-donor mean. The study listed some 160 cytomegalovirus-associated TCR beta chains.

This CDR3 spans 11 amino acids. The germline gives CDR1 DFQATT, CDR2 SNEGSKA (reference sequence). V gave up 4 bases and J gave up 4 bases, with 7 bases separating them. In this sample, this clone turned up a few times. Its specificity is unknown. In the PCR, 60 Vbeta and 13 Jbeta primers were used. TCRdb keeps only in-frame clones here, not all; method: immunoSEQ multiplex PCR. This sample carries 150,000 or so clones, roughly 78% of them seen once, and the ten largest clones take around 3.3%. The sample taken for sequencing was PBMCs. This sequence was found in a woman in her forties in good health and CMV-seronegative. The rearrangement uses TRBV20-1 and TRBJ1-2; D is uncertain. The CDR3 loop reads CSAIDSYGYTF. Here the CDR3 DNA reads TGCAGTGCTATAGATAGCTATGGCTACACCTTC.